This TCR beta chain was captured by sequencing in a study of T cell repertoires in cytomegalovirus infection. The study, taken as a whole, reports: Identification of carriers of CMV plus the relevant HLA was achieved through cumulative public TCR beta family frequency.

The CDR3 sequence is 14 residues long. The V gene lost 3 bases and the J gene lost 3 bases, with 11 bases spanning the gap. Germline CDR1 SGHVS, CDR2 FQNEAQ. This clonotype was found many times. No antigen is known for it. TCRdb reprocessed the reads via MiXCR and lists one record per CDR3 protein. The table includes about a million distinct CDR3 sequences, roughly 30% detected once. This TCR was recovered from a human donor in good health (CMV status not recorded). Some clones in this sample may be carry-over from other donors' samples. Sequenced material: cultured CD8+ T cells from PBMCs, taken from culture after CMV antigen stimulation. This chain links TRBV7-8 with TRBJ1-1; D gene unclear. The CDR3 sequence is CASSFRELDTEAFF. The CDR3 DNA reads as TGTGCCAGCAGCTTTAGAGAGTTAGACACTGAAGCTTTCTTT.